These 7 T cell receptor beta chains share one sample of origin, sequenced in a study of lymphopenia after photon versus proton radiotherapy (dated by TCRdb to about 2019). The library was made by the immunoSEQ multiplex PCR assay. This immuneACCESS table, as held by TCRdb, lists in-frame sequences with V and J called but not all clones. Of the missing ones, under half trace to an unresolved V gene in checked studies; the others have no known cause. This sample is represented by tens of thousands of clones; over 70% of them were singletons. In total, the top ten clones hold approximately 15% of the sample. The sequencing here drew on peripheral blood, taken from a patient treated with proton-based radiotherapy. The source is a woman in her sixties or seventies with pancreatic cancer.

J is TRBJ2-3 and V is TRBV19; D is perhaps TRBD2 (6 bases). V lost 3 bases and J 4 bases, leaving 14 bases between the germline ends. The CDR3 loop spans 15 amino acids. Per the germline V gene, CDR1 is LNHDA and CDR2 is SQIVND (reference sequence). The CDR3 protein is CASSIPRGSADTQYF. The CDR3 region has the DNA TGTGCCAGTAGTATCCCGCGGGGCAGCGCAGATACGCAGTATTTT.

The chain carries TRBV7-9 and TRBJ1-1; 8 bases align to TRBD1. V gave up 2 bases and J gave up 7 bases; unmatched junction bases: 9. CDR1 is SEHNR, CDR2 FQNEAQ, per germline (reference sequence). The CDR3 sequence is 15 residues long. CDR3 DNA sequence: TGTGCCAGCAGCTTATATCGGCAGGGGGCGGGTGAAGCTTTCTTT. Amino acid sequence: CASSLYRQGAGEAFF.

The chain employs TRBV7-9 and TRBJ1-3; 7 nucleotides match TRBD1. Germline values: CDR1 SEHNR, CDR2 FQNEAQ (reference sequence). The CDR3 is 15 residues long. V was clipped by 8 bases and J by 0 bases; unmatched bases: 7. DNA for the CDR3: TGTGCCAGCGCCCAGGGGGAGAGCTCTGGAAACACCATATATTTT. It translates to CASAQGESSGNTIYF.

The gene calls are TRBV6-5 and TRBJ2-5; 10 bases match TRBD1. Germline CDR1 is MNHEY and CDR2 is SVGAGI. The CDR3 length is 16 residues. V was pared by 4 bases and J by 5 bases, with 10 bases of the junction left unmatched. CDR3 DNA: TGTGCCAGCAGTTCCCTCGGCGCGGACAGGGGGGAGACCCAGTACTTC. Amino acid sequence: CASSSLGADRGETQYF.

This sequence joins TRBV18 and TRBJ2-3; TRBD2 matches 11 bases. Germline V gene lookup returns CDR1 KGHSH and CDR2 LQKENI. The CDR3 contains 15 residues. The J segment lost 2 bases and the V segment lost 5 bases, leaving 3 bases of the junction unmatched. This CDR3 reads CASSSLAGDTDTQYF. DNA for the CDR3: TGTGCCAGCTCATCACTAGCGGGAGACACAGATACGCAGTATTTT.

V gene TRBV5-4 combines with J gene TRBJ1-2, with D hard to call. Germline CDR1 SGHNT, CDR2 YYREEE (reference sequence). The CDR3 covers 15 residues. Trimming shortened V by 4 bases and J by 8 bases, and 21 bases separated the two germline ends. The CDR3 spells CASSVSQDDSGGYTF. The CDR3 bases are TGTGCCAGCAGCGTAAGTCAGGACGACTCGGGAGGCTACACCTTC.

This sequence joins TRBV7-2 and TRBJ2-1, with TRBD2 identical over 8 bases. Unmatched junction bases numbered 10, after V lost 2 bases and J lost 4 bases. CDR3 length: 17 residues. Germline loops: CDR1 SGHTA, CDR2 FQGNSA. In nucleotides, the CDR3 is TGTGCCAGCAGCTTAACCCTACTAGCGGAAACTTACAATGAGCAGTTCTTC. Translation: CASSLTLLAETYNEQFF.